The TCR beta chain under discussion was sequenced for a study of CD4 T cells in relation to SARS-CoV-2 and coronaviruses. The wider study: TCR beta CDR3s were sequenced after approximately ten-day antigen culture of PBMCs. The HLA restriction of the shared crossreactive spike epitopes was mapped. Findings of the study overall: Crossreactive clones expanded significantly less to SARS-CoV-2 than monoreactive clones.

The repertoire was sequenced with immunoSEQ multiplex PCR; TCRdb's copy has only in-frame clones and lacks some. Among some 28,000 clones listed, about 79% were seen once. For this clone: No antigen is known for it.

Germline V lookup: CDR1 SGDLS, CDR2 YYNGEE. Deletions cut 2 bases from V and 0 bases from J, with 8 bases between. This CDR3 is built from 15 residues. Before the COVID-19 pandemic, during about 2011-2019, CD4+ T cells were taken from unexposed donors. The cells were cultured for about ten days before CD4+ T cells were isolated. This rearrangement joins TRBV9 to TRBJ2-2, with a tentative D call TRBD1 (5 bases). Sequenced input: CD4+ T cells from PBMCs, cultured in vitro. This receptor was obtained from a human donor in good health. CDR3 nucleotides: TGTGCCAGCAGCGTCGGCAGGGCGAACACCGGGGAGCTGTTTTTT. It encodes CASSVGRANTGELFF.